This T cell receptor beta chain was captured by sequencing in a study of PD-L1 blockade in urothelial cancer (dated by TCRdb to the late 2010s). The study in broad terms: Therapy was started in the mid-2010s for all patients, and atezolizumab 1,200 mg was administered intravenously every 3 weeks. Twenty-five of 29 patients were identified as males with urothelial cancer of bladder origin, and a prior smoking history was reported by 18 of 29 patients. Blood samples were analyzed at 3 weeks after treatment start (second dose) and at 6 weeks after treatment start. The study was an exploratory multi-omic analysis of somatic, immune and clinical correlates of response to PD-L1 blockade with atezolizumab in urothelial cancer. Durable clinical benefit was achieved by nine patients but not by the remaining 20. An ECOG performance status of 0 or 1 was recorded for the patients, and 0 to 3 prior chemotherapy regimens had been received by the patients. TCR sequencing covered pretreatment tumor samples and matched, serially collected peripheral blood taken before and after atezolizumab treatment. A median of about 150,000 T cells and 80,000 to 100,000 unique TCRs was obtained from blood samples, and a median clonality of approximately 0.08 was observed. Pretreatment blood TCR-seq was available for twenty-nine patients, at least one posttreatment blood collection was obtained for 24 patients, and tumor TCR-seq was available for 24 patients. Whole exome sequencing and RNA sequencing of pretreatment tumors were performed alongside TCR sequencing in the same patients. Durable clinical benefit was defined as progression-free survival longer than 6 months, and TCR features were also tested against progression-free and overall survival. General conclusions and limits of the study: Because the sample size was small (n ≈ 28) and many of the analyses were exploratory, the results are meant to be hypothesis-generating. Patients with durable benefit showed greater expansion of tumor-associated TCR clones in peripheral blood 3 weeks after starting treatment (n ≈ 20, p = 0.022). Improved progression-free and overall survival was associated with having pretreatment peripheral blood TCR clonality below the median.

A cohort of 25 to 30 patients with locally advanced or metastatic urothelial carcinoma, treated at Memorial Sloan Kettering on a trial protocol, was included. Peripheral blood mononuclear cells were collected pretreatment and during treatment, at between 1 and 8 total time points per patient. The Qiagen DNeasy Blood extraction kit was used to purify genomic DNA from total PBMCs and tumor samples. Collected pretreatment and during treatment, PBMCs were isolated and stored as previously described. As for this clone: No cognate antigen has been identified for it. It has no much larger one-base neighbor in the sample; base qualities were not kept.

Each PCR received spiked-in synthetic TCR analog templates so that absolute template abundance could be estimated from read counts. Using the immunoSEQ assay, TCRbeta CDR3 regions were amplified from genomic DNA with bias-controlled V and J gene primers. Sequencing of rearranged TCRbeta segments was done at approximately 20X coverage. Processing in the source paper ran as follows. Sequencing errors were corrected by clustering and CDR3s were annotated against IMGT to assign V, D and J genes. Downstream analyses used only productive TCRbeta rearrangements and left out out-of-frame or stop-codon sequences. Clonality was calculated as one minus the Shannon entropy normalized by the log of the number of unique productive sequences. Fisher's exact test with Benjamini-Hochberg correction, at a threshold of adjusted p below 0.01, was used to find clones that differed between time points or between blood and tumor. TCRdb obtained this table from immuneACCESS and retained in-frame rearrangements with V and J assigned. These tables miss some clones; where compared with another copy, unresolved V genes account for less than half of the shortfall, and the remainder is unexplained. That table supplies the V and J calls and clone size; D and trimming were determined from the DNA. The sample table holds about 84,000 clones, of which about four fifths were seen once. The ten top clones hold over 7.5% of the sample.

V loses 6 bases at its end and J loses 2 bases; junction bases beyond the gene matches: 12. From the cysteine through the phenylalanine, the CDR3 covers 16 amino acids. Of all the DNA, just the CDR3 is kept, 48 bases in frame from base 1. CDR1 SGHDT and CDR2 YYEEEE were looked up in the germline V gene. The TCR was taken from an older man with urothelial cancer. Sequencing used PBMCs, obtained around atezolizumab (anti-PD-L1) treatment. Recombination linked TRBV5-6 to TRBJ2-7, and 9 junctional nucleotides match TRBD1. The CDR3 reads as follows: CASTQWGRDRAYEQYF. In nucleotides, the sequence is TGTGCCAGCACTCAGTGGGGACGGGACAGGGCCTACGAGCAGTACTTC.